The 9 T cell receptor beta chains below were found in one sample sequenced in a study of T cells in Graves' hyperthyroidism and ophthalmopathy. Researchers amplified the TCR beta CDR3 regions from RNA transcripts. A first-round RT-PCR of the TCR CDR3 used the HTBI primer set. TCRdb re-derived calls from the multiplex PCR reads in MiXCR, one entry per CDR3 protein. The data contain about 640,000 distinct CDR3 sequences, less than 25% of them singletons. The specimen was blood. Source of these receptors: a man aged 30 to 45 with Graves' ophthalmopathy.

This clonotype showed up just a few times. This chain links TRBV7-2 with TRBJ2-1; D gene uncertain. The germline V gene encodes CDR1 SGHTA and CDR2 FQGNSA. The CDR3 has 13 residues. V was trimmed by 6 bases and J by 7 bases, leaving 13 bases between them. The CDR3 loop reads CASSPPAWNEQFF. The CDR3, as DNA: TGTGCCAGCAGTCCCCCCGCTTGGAATGAGCAGTTCTTC.

V gene TRBV12-3 or TRBV12-4 combines with J gene TRBJ2-1; 14 bases align to TRBD2. CDR3 length equals 16 residues. After removal of 5 bases from V and 2 bases from J, the junction contained 2 bases not matched to a gene. The CDR3 loop is CASSGLAGGAYNEQFF. CDR3 nucleotide sequence: TGTGCCAGCAGTGGACTAGCGGGAGGCGCCTACAATGAGCAGTTCTTC.

The chain employs TRBV30 and TRBJ1-3; D is unclear. Germline V gives CDR1 GTSNPN, CDR2 SVGIG (reference sequence). This CDR3 is 15 amino acids long. Trimming stripped 2 bases from V and 4 bases from J, with 15 bases between. Here the CDR3 DNA reads TGTGCCTGGAGTATGGACGGCAGCGCCGGAAACACCATATATTTT. It yields the protein CAWSMDGSAGNTIYF.

V and J are TRBV9 and TRBJ2-3, with D unresolved. Trimming removed 0 bases from V and 5 bases from J, with 10 bases in between. CDR1 is SGDLS, CDR2 YYNGEE, per germline. The CDR3 covers 14 residues. The CDR3 DNA reads as TGTGCCAGCAGCGTAGGATGGGAATTAGATACGCAGTATTTT. Translating it yields CASSVGWELDTQYF.

J is TRBJ2-1 and V is TRBV20-1, with 10 nucleotides matching TRBD2. CDR3 length: 14 residues. Trimming took 3 bases from V and 7 from J; bases not matched to a gene: 6. Germline-derived CDR1 and CDR2 are DFQATT and SNEGSKA (reference sequence). CDR3 region: CSASSLAGVNEQFF. In DNA, the CDR3 is TGCAGTGCTAGTAGCCTAGCGGGAGTTAATGAGCAGTTCTTC.

The V gene is TRBV7-8, the J gene TRBJ2-7; no reliable D call. The CDR3 extends over 15 amino acids. Germline CDR1 reads SGHVS; CDR2 reads FQNEAQ. Deletions cut 0 bases from V and 1 base from J, with 10 bases between. The CDR3 protein is CASSLARQTSYEQYF. The CDR3 nucleotides read TGTGCCAGCAGCTTAGCGAGGCAGACGTCCTACGAGCAGTACTTC.

The rearrangement joins TRBV5-1 to TRBJ2-5; D possibly corresponds to TRBD2 (7 bases). V was clipped by 3 bases and J by 4 bases, with 19 bases between them. Germline CDR1 and CDR2: SGHRS and YFSETQ. This CDR3 has 16 amino acids. CDR3 sequence: CASSSSGGRIGETQYF. The DNA for the CDR3 is TGCGCCAGCAGCTCCTCCGGGGGGCGTATTGGAGAGACCCAGTACTTC.

Points on this clonotype: A read error may explain this, as a much larger clone is one base away. This chain joins TRBV28 and TRBJ2-3, with a tentative D call TRBD1 (5 bases). The CDR3 is 15 amino acids. Germline values: CDR1 MDHEN, CDR2 SYDVKM. The CDR3 coding sequence is TGTGCCAGCAGGTTACAGCGATCGGGCACAGGTACGCAGTATTTT. Amino acids: CASRLQRSGTGTQYF.

The DNA of the CDR3 is TGTGCCAGCATTGGACAGGGACTATACACCTCTGGAAACACCATATATTTT. It yields the protein CASIGQGLYTSGNTIYF. The genes are TRBV25-1 and TRBJ1-3; 8 bases line up with TRBD1. Germline assignment: CDR1 MGHDK and CDR2 SYGVNS. The CDR3 is made up of 17 amino acids. J lost 0 bases, V lost 7 bases, and 11 bases had no gene match.